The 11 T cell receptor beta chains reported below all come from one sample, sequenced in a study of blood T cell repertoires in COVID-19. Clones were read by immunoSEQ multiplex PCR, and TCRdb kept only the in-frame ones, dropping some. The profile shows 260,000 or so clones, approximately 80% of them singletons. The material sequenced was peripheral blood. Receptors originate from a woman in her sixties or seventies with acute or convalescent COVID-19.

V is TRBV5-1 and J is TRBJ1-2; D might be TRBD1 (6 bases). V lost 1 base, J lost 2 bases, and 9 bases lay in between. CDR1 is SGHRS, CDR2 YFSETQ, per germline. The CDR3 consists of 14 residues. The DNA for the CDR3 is TGCGCCAGCAGCTTGCCGGGACAAAACTATGGCTACACCTTC. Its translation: CASSLPGQNYGYTF.

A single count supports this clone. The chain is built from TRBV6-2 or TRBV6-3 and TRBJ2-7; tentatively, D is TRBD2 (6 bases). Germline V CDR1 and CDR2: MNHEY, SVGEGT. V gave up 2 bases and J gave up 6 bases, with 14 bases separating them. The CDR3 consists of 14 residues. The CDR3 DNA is TGTGCCAGCAGTTACGGAGGGCGAGCCCTCGAGCAGTACTTC. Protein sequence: CASSYGGRALEQYF.

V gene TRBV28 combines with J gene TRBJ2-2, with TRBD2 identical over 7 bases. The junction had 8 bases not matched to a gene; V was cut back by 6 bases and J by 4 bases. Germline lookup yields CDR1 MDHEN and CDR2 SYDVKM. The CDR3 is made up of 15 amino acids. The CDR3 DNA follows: TGTGCCAGCAGCTCCAGCGGGGCGGGCACCGGGGAGCTGTTTTTT. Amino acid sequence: CASSSSGAGTGELFF.

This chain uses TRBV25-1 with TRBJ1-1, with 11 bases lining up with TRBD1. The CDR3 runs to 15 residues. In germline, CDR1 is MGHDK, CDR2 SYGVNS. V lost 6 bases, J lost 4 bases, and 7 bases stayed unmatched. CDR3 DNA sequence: TGTGCCAGCAGCCGAACCGGGACAGGGGGCACTGAAGCTTTCTTT. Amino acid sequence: CASSRTGTGGTEAFF.

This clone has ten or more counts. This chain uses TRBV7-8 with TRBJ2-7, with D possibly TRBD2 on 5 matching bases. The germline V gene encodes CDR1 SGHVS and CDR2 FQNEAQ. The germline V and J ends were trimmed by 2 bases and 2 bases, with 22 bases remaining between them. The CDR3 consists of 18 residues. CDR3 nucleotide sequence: TGTGCCAGCAGCTTACGCGGGTTCGAAGATGGTGGGCCCTACGAGCAGTACTTC. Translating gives CASSLRGFEDGGPYEQYF.

CDR3 in DNA: TGCAGCGGCAGAGCGGGGGGGACCTACAATGAGCAGTTCTTC. Translation gives CSGRAGGTYNEQFF. The chain is built from TRBV29-1 and TRBJ2-1; 10 bases match TRBD2. V gave up 7 bases and J gave up 2 bases; unmatched junction bases: 5. Per germline, CDR1 SQVTM and CDR2 ANQGSEA. The CDR3 spans 14 residues.

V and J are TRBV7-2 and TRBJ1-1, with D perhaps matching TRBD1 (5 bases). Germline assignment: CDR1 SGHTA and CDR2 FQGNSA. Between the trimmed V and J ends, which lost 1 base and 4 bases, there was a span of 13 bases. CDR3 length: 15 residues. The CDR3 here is CASSLGVGDITEAFF. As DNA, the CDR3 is TGTGCCAGCAGCTTAGGAGTAGGGGATATCACTGAAGCTTTCTTT.

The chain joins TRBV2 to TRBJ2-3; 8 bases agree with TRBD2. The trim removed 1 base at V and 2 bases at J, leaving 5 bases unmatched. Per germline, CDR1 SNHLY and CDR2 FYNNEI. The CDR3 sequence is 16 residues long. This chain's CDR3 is CASSEGTSGATDTQYF. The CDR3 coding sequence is TGTGCCAGCAGTGAAGGTACTAGCGGAGCCACAGATACGCAGTATTTT.

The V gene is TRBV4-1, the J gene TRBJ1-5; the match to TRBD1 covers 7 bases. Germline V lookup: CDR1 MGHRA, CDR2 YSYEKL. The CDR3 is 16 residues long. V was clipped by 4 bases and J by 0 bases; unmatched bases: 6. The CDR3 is CASSRETGFSNQPQHF. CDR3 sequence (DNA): TGCGCCAGCAGCCGAGAGACAGGGTTTAGCAATCAGCCCCAGCATTTT.

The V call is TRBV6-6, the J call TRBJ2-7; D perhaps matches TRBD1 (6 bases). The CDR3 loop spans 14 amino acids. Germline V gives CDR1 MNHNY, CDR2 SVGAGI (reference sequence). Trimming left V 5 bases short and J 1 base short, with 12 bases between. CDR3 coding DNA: TGTGCCAGCAGTACGACAGGACTTTCCTACGAGCAGTACTTC. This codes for CASSTTGLSYEQYF.

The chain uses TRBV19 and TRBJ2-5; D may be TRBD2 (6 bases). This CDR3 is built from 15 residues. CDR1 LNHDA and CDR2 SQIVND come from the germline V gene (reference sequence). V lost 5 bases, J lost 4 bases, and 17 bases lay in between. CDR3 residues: CASSLSGLPGETQYF. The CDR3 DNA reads TGTGCCAGTAGTTTATCGGGACTTCCCGGAGAGACCCAGTACTTC.